The T cell receptor beta chain under discussion was sequenced for a study of response to subunit inactivated influenza vaccine. Points from the study as a whole: The authors proposed limited new T cell recruitment per seasonal influenza vaccination.

This clonotype has just a few counts. Its antigen is as yet unknown. TCRdb fed the RT-PCR reads into MiXCR, producing one record per CDR3 protein. The table has fewer than 600,000 distinct CDR3 sequences, around 7.9% seen once. Germline CDR1 reads MNHEY; CDR2 reads SVGAGI. The CDR3 length is 13 residues. V was clipped by 3 bases and J by 10 bases; unmatched bases: 4. This TCR derives from a man aged 50 to 75 who received an inactivated influenza vaccine. Sequences were derived from PBMCs from blood, sampled less than 25 months after vaccination. This chain links TRBV6-5 with TRBJ1-4, with 8 bases aligning to TRBD1. The CDR3 loop is CASSYTGGRKLFF. The CDR3 bases are TGTGCCAGCAGTTATACAGGGGGGCGAAAACTGTTTTTT.